What follows are 2 T cell receptor beta chains derived from one specimen sequenced in a study of T-cell reconstitution after alpha-beta-depleted transplantation in children. Using unique molecular identifiers, the investigators prepared the TCRbeta library. TCRdb processed the PCR reads anew with MiXCR; each CDR3 protein has one entry. The sample lists roughly 350,000 distinct CDR3 sequences, around 15% seen once, with roughly 40% in the top ten. The sequencing used PBMCs, mostly from graft donor cells, collected 360 days after TCRalphabeta/CD19-depleted stem cell transplant. The receptors originated from a male patient under 10 years old who had a stem cell transplant for acute lymphoblastic leukemia, so the T cells may come from the graft donor.

This clonotype showed up just a few times. V is TRBV5-1 and J is TRBJ2-2; TRBD2 agrees at 7 bases. V lost 2 bases and J lost 2; bases outside the gene matches: 9. The CDR3 has 17 residues. Germline CDR1 reads SGHRS; CDR2 reads YFSETQ. CDR3 DNA sequence: TGCGCCAGCAGCTTCCCCGGGGGAGGGCGAAACACCGGGGAGCTGTTTTTT. This sequence encodes CASSFPGGGRNTGELFF.

The chain employs TRBV29-1 and TRBJ2-2, with D tentatively TRBD2 (6 bases). Germline CDR1 SQVTM, CDR2 ANQGSEA. V was trimmed by 6 bases and J by 1 base, leaving 18 bases between them. The CDR3 loop spans 16 amino acids. The CDR3 DNA reads TGCAGCGTCATGGGAGGCCCTCCGAGGAACACCGGGGAGCTGTTTTTT. Its protein is CSVMGGPPRNTGELFF.